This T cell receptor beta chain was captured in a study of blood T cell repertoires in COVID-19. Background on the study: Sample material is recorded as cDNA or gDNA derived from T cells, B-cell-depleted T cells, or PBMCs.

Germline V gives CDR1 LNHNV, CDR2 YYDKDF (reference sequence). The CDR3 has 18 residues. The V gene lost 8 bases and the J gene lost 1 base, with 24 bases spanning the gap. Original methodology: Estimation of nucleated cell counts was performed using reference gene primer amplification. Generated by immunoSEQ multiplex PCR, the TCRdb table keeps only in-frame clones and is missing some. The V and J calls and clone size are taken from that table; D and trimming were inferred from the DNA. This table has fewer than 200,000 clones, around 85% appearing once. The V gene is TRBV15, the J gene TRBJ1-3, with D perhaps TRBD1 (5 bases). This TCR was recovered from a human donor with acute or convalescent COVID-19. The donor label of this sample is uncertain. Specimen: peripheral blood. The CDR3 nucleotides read TGTGCCACCCACGGACATCCCAGTAACATTGGTTCTGGAAACACCATATATTTT. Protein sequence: CATHGHPSNIGSGNTIYF.